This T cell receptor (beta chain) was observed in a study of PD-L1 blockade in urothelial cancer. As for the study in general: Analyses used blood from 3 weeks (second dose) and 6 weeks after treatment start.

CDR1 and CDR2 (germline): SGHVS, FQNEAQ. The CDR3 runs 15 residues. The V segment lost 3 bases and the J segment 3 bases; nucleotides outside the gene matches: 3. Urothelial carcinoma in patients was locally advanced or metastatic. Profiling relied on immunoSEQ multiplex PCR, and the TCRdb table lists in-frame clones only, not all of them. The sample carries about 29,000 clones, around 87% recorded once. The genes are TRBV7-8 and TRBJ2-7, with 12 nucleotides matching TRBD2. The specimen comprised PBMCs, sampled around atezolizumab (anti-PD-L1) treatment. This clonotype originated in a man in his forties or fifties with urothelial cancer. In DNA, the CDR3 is TGTGCCAGCAGCTTTGGACTAGCGGGACTCTACGAGCAGTACTTC. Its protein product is CASSFGLAGLYEQYF.